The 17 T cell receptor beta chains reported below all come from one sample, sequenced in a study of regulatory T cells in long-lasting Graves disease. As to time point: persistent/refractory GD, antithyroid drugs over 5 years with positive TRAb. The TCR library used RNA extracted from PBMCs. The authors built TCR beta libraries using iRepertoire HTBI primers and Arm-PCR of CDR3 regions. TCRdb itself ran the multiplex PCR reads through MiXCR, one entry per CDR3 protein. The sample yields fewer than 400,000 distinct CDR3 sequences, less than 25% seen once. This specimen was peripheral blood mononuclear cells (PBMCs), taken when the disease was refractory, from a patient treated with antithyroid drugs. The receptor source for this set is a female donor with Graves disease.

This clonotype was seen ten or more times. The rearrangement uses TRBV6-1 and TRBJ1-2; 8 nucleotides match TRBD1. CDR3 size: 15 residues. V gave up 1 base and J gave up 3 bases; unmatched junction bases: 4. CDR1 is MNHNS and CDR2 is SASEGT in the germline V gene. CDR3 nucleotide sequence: TGTGCCAGCAGTGAAGGGACAGGGAATCACTATGGCTACACCTTC. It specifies CASSEGTGNHYGYTF.

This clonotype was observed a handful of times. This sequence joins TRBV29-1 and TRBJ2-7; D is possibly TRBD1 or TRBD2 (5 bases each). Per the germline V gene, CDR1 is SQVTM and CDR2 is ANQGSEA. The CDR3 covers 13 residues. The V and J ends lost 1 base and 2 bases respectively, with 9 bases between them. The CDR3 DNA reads TGCAGCGTTGAAGGAGGGGAGACCTACGAGCAGTACTTC. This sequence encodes CSVEGGETYEQYF.

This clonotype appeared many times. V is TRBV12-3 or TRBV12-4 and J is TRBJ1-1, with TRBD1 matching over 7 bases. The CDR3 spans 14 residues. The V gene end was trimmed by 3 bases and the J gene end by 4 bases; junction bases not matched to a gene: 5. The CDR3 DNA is TGTGCCAGCAGTTTGACAGGGCGGCCCACTGAAGCTTTCTTT. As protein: CASSLTGRPTEAFF.

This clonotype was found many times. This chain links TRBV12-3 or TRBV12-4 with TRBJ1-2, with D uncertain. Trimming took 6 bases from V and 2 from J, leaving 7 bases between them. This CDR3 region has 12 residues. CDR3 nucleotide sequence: TGTGCCAGCAGCCCTTCCAACTATGGCTACACCTTC. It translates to CASSPSNYGYTF.

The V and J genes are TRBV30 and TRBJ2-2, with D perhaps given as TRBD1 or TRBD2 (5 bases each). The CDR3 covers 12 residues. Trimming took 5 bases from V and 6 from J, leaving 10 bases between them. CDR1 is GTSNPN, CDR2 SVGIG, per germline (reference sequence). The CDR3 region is CAWGTYAGELFF. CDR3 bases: TGTGCCTGGGGGACGTACGCCGGGGAGCTGTTTTTT.

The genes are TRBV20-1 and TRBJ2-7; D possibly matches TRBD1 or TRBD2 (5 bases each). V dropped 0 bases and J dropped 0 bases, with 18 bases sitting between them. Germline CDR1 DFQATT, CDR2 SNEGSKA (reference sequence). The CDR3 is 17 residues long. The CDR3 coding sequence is TGCAGTGCTAGAGATGGGACGTTGCCAAACTTCTCCTACGAGCAGTACTTC. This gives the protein CSARDGTLPNFSYEQYF.

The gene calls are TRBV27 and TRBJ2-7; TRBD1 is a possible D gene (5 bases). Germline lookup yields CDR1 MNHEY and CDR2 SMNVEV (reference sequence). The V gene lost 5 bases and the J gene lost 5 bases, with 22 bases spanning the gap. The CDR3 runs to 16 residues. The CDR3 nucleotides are TGTGCCAGCAGTCCAAGCTGGCAGGGTGGATTCGACGAGCAGTACTTC. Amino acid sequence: CASSPSWQGGFDEQYF.

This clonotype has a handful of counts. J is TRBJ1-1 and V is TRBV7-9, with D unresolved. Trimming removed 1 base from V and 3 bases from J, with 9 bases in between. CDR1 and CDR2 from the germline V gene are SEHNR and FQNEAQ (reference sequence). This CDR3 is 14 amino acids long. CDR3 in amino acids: CASSLVSEYTEAFF. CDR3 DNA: TGTGCCAGCAGCTTAGTCTCAGAGTACACTGAAGCTTTCTTT.

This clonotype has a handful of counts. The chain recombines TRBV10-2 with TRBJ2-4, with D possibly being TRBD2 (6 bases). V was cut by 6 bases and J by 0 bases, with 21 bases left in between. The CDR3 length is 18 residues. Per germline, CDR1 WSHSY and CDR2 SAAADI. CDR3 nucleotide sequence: TGCGCCAGCAGACTCCAGGGAGGCCCTGAGATAGCCAAAAACATTCAGTACTTC. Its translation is CASRLQGGPEIAKNIQYF.

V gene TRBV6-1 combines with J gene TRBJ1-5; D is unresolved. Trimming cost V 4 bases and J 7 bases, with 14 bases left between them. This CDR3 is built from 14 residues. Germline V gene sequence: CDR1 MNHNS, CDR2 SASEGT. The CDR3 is CASSAGFRGQPQHF. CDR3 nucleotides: TGTGCCAGCAGTGCCGGCTTCCGAGGGCAGCCCCAGCATTTT.

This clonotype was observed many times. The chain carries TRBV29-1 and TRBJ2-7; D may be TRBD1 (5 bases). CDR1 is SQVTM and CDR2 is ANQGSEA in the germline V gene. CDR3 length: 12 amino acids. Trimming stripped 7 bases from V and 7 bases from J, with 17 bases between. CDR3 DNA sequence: TGCAGCGAGCTAGGGGCGGACGGGGAGCAGTACTTC. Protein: CSELGADGEQYF.

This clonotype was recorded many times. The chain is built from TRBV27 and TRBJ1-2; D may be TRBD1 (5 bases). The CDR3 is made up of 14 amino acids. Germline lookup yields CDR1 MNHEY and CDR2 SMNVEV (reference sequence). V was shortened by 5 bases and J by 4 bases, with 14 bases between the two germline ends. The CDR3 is CASSPTGRAYGYTF. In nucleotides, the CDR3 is TGTGCCAGCAGTCCGACGGGCAGGGCCTATGGCTACACCTTC.

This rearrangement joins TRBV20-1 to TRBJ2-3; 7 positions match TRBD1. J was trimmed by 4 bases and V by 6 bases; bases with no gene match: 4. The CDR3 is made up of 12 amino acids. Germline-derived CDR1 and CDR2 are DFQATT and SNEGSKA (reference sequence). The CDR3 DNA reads TGCAGTGCCCCGACAGGGTCAGATACGCAGTATTTT. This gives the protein CSAPTGSDTQYF.

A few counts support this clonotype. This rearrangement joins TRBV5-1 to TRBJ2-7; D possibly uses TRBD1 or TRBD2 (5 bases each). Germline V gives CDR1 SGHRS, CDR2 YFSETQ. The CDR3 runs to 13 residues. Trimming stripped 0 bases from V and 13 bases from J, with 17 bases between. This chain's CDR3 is CASSLGVPRGVYF. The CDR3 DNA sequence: TGCGCCAGCAGCTTGGGTGTGCCTCGAGGGGTCTACTTC.

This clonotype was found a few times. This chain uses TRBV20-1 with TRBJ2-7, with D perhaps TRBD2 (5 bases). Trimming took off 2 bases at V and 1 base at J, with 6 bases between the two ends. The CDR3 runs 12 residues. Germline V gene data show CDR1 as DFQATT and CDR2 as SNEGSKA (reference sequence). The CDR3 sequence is CSARPGSYEQYF. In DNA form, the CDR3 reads TGCAGTGCTAGACCGGGGTCCTACGAGCAGTACTTC.

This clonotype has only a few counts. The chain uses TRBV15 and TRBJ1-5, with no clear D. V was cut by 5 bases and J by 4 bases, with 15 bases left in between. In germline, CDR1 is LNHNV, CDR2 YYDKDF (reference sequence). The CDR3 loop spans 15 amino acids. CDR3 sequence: CATSPGRTPNQPQHF. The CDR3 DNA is TGTGCCACCAGCCCAGGTAGAACACCGAATCAGCCCCAGCATTTT.

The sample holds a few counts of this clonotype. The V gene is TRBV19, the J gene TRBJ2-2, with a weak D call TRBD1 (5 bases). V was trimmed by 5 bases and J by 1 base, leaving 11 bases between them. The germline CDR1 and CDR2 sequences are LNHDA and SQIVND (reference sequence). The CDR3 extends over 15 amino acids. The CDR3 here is CASSPQGQNTGELFF. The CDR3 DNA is TGTGCCAGTAGTCCTCAAGGACAGAACACCGGGGAGCTGTTTTTT.